This T cell receptor (beta chain) appears in the sequencing data of a study of identical twins. The study, taken as a whole, reports: For cord blood, abundant beta clonotypes had fewer insertions, unlike memory repertoires, which showed none.

Trimming stripped 3 bases from V and 4 bases from J, with 10 bases between. The CDR3 totals 14 residues. One entry per CDR3 protein, called by TCRdb with MiXCR from the 5' RACE reads. The sample has about 450,000 distinct CDR3 sequences; less than 20% are singletons. This clonotype was counted between two and nine times. The antigen remains undetermined. The clonotype comes from a man in his forties or fifties in good health. This sequence joins TRBV12-3 or TRBV12-4 and TRBJ2-1; no firm D call. Sample: naive T cells sorted from blood. The DNA of the CDR3 is TGTGCCAGCAGTTTTGGAGCGCTGTACAATGAGCAGTTCTTC. Its translation is CASSFGALYNEQFF.